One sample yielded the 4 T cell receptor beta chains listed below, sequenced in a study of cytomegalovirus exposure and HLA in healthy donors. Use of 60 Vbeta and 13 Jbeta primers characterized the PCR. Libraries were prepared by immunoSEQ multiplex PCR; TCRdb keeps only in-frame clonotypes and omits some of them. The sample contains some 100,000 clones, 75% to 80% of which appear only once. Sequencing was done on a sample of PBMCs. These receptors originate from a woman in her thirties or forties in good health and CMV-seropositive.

The CDR3 nucleotides are TGCGCCAGCAGCTTGGCTCTTTCATCTGGGACACTATCCTACGAGCAGTACTTC. Its protein is CASSLALSSGTLSYEQYF. V gene TRBV5-1 combines with J gene TRBJ2-7; D may be TRBD1 (6 bases). Trimming removed 0 bases at V and 1 base at J, with 20 bases between. The germline V gene has CDR1 SGHRS and CDR2 YFSETQ. The CDR3 extends over 18 amino acids.

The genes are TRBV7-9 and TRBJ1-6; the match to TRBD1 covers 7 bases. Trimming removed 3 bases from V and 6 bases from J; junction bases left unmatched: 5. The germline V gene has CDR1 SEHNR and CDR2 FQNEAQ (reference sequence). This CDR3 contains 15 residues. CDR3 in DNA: TGTGCCAGCAGCTTCCAGACAGGGACTAATTCACCCCTCCACTTT. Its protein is CASSFQTGTNSPLHF.

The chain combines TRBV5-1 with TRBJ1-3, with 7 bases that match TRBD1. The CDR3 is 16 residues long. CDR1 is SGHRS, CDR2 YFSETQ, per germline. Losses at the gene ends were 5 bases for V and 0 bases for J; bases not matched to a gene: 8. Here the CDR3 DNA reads TGCGCCAGCAGTCGAGGCGGGACAGTCTCTGGAAACACCATATATTTT. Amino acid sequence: CASSRGGTVSGNTIYF. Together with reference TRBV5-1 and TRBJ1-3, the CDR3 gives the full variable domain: KAGVTQTPRYLIKTRGQQVTLSCSPISGHRSVSWYQQTPGQGLQFLFEYFSETQRNKGNFPGRFSGRQFSNSRSEMNVSTLELGDSALYLCASSRGGTVSGNTIYFGEGSWLTVV.

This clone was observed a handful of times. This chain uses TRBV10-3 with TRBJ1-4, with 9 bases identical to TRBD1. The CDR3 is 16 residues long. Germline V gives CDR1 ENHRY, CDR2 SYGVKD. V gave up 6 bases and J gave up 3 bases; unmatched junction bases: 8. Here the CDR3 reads CAISSGQGASNEKLFF. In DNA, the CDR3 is TGTGCCATCAGCTCGGGACAGGGTGCATCTAATGAAAAACTGTTTTTT.